Listed below are T cell receptor beta chains from one sample, sequenced in a study of blood T cell repertoires in COVID-19. Only in-frame clones appear in the TCRdb table, and some are missing; sequencing was by immunoSEQ multiplex PCR. The table has 110,000 to 150,000 clones, roughly three quarters seen once. Sample: PBMCs or T cells enriched from blood (not recorded which). The receptors shown here come from a woman aged 50 to 60 who had recovered from COVID-19. The CDR3 runs from the conserved cysteine through the conserved F or W. Fields, in order: clone size, V gene, CDR3 protein. Size is stated for part of the rows, as once, few or many counts, or as a class when the clone is expanded.

clone size: .; V gene: TRBV5-8; CDR3 protein: CASSSLGRNYGYTF
clone size: .; V gene: TRBV5-1; CDR3 protein: CASSPNWGQGIYEQYF
clone size: .; V gene: TRBV7-9; CDR3 protein: CASSTMSGTGGMNTEAFF
clone size: .; V gene: TRBV4-1; CDR3 protein: CASSPQGFRGKGTDYEQYF
clone size: .; V gene: TRBV4-2; CDR3 protein: CASSQAAGASNEQFF
clone size: .; V gene: TRBV7-9; CDR3 protein: CASSLAYTDTQYF
clone size: few; V gene: TRBV5-4; CDR3 protein: CASSLSGGTEAFF
clone size: once; V gene: TRBV5-5; CDR3 protein: CASRPDRADTEAFF
clone size: .; V gene: TRBV9; CDR3 protein: CASSVDGYGGTEAFF
clone size: .; V gene: TRBV14; CDR3 protein: CASSPSRDRSSGNTIYF
clone size: few; V gene: TRBV9; CDR3 protein: CASSVRGGASDTQYF
clone size: .; V gene: TRBV19; CDR3 protein: CASSIQGPNEKLFF
clone size: .; V gene: TRBV11-2; CDR3 protein: CASSFRRAAYGYTF
clone size: .; V gene: TRBV5-6; CDR3 protein: CASSLRLDRGNTEAFF
clone size: .; V gene: TRBV3-1/TRBV3-2; CDR3 protein: CASTERGEYQETQYF
clone size: few; V gene: TRBV9; CDR3 protein: CASSVGAGPSPLHF
clone size: many; V gene: TRBV6-4; CDR3 protein: CASSEFLAGDTDTQYF
clone size: .; V gene: TRBV28; CDR3 protein: CASSSQAGGHDEQFF
clone size: once; V gene: TRBV4-2; CDR3 protein: CASSYDTPGQGSGYTF
clone size: .; V gene: TRBV3-1/TRBV3-2; CDR3 protein: CASSFFGTDTQYF
clone size: .; V gene: TRBV7-8; CDR3 protein: CASSPPLRSYTF
clone size: .; V gene: TRBV19; CDR3 protein: CASSIESGGSPLHF
clone size: .; V gene: TRBV29-1; CDR3 protein: CSVLQGGWYEQYF
clone size: once; V gene: TRBV9; CDR3 protein: CASSATGGLSDGYTF
clone size: .; V gene: TRBV2; CDR3 protein: CASSKGTGIGYGYTF
clone size: .; V gene: TRBV28; CDR3 protein: CASRPGGATYNEQFF
clone size: .; V gene: TRBV3-1/TRBV3-2; CDR3 protein: CASSQAFLDNEKLFF
clone size: .; V gene: TRBV7-6; CDR3 protein: CASSPHGDAPYNEQFF
clone size: .; V gene: TRBV7-5; CDR3 protein: CVRSLLHRGSHGYTF
clone size: once; V gene: TRBV6-5; CDR3 protein: CASSYGQGLRGNTIYF
clone size: few; V gene: TRBV5-1; CDR3 protein: CASSRGLHDEQFF
clone size: .; V gene: TRBV27; CDR3 protein: CASSLGTGANEQFF
clone size: .; V gene: TRBV3-1/TRBV3-2; CDR3 protein: CASSQGNTQETQYF
clone size: .; V gene: TRBV19; CDR3 protein: CASRSSGSPLHF
clone size: .; V gene: TRBV6-5; CDR3 protein: CASERTGDLNTEAFF
clone size: .; V gene: TRBV28; CDR3 protein: CASSLVGDRGSNQPQHF
clone size: .; V gene: TRBV6-2/TRBV6-3; CDR3 protein: CASSMGQGANQPQHF
clone size: .; V gene: TRBV29-1; CDR3 protein: CSVGSGGGTGELFF
clone size: few; V gene: TRBV5-1; CDR3 protein: CASSRGGGSQETQYF
clone size: .; V gene: TRBV28; CDR3 protein: CASSSQGGKDTQYF
clone size: .; V gene: TRBV2; CDR3 protein: CASSSGGANVLTF
clone size: .; V gene: TRBV19; CDR3 protein: CAAKGLTDTQYF
clone size: .; V gene: TRBV9; CDR3 protein: CASSGYRGGTEAFF
clone size: .; V gene: TRBV11-1; CDR3 protein: CASDRGLLYNEQFF
clone size: .; V gene: TRBV9; CDR3 protein: CASAPSPGGSEKLFF
clone size: .; V gene: TRBV7-6; CDR3 protein: CASSGGVNQPQHF
clone size: .; V gene: TRBV28; CDR3 protein: CASSETGGSGNTIYF
clone size: few; V gene: TRBV19; CDR3 protein: CASSIPSRGDTEAFF
clone size: .; V gene: TRBV12-3/TRBV12-4; CDR3 protein: CASRLREGTEAFF
clone size: .; V gene: TRBV11-2; CDR3 protein: CASSTGRGTEAFF
clone size: few; V gene: TRBV5-4; CDR3 protein: CASSFGSGTGGSLEEKLFF